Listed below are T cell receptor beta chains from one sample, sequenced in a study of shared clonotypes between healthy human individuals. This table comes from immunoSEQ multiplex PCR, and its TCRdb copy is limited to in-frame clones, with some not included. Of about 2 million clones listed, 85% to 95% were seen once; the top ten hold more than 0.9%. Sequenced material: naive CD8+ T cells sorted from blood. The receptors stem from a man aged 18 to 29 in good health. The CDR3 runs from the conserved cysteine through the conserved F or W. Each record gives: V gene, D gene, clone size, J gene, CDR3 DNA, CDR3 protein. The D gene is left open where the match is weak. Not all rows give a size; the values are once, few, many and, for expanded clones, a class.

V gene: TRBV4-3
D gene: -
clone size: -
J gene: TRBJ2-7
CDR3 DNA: TGCGCCAGCAGCCAAGATCCAGTGACAGTCGGGCAGTACTTC
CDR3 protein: CASSQDPVTVGQYF

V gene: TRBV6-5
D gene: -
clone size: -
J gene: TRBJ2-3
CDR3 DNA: TGTGCCAGCAGTTACGGGCAGAGCACAGATACGCAGTATTTT
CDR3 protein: CASSYGQSTDTQYF

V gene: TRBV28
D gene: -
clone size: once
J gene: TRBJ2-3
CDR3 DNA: TGTGCCAGCAGTTTATTCCCAGAGTTTACTCTCACAGATACGCAGTATTTT
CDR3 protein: CASSLFPEFTLTDTQYF

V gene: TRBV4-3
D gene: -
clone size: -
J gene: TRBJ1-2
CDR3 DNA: TGCGCCAGCAGCCGACTCGAGGGCGATACTGGCTACACCTTC
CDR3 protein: CASSRLEGDTGYTF

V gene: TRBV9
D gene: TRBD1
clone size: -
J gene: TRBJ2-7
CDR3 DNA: TGTGCCAGCAGCGTAGACGGGACAGGGAACCACGAGCAGTACTTC
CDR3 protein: CASSVDGTGNHEQYF

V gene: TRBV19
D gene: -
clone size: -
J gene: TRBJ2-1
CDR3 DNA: TGTGCCAGTGGGCAGGGCTCTGAGCAGTTCTTC
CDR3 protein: CASGQGSEQFF

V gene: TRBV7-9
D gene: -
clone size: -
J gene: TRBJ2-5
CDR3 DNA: TGTGCCAGCAGCTTTTCCGGATGGGGGCAAGAGACCCAGTACTTC
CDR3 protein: CASSFSGWGQETQYF

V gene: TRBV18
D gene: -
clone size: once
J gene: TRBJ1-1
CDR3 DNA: TGTGCCAGCTCACTAGGAGTGTACACTGAAGCTTTCTTT
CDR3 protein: CASSLGVYTEAFF

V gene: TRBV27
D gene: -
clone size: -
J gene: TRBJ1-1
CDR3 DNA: TGTGCCAGCAGTTTGGGCGGTAGCACTGAAGCTTTCTTT
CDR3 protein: CASSLGGSTEAFF

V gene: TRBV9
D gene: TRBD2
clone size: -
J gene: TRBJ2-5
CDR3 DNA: TGTGCCAGCAGCGTAGAGGCTAGCGGGACGTTAGAGACCCAGTACTTC
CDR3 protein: CASSVEASGTLETQYF

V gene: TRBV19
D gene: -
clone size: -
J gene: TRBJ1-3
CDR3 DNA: TGTGCCAGTAGTATTACAGTCGGCGCTGGAAACACCATATATTTT
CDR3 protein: CASSITVGAGNTIYF

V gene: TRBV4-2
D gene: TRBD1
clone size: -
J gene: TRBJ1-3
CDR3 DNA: TGTGCCAGCAGCGGCCGGGGTACAGGGGACACCATATATTTT
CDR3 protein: CASSGRGTGDTIYF

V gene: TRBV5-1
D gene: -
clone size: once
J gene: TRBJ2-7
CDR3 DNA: TGCGCCAGCAGCTTATCCAGGGACGGCGAGCAGTACTTC
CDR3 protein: CASSLSRDGEQYF

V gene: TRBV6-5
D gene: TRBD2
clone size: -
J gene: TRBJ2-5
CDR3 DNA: TGTGCCAGCAGTTCTGGTTTTGCGGGGGGTCAAGAGACCCAGTACTTC
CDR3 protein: CASSSGFAGGQETQYF

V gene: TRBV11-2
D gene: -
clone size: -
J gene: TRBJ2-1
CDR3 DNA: TGTGCCAGCCTAGGGGGGGTGGGCTCCTACAATGAGCAGTTCTTC
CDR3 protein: CASLGGVGSYNEQFF

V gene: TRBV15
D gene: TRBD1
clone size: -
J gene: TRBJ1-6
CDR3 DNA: TGTGCCACCAGCAGGGACAGGGGGAGCTCACCCCTCCACTTT
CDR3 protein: CATSRDRGSSPLHF

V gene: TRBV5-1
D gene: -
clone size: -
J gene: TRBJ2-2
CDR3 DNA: TGCGCCAGCAGCTTGCGTTCTGAAAGAACCGGGGAGCTGTTTTTT
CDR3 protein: CASSLRSERTGELFF

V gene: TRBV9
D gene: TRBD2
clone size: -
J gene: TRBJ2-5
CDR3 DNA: TGTGCCAGCAGCGTAGTTAGCGGGGGGGATGAGACCCAGTACTTC
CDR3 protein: CASSVVSGGDETQYF

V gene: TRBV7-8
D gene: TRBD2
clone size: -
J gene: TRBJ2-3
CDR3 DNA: TGTGCCAGCAGCTCGGGACTAGCGGTCACAGATACGCAGTATTTT
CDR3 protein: CASSSGLAVTDTQYF

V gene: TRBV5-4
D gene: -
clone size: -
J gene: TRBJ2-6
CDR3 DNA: TGTGCCAGCAGCTCCGGGTCAAAAACCAGCCAGGGCGGGGCCAACGTCCTGACTTTC
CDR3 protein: CASSSGSKTSQGGANVLTF

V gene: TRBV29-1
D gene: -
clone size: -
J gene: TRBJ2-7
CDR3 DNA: TGCAGCGTAGAGCGGGCATACTCCTACGAGCAGTACTTC
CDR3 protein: CSVERAYSYEQYF

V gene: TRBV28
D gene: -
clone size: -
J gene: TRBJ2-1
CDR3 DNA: TGTGCCAGCAGTTTTATCGGACTGGGAAGGGGCTCCTACAATGAGCAGTTCTTC
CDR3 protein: CASSFIGLGRGSYNEQFF

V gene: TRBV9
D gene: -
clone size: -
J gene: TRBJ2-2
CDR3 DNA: TGTGCCAGCAGCCCAGGGTCGAACACCGGGGAGCTGTTTTTT
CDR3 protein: CASSPGSNTGELFF

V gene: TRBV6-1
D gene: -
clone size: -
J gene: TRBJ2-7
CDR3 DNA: TGTGCCAGCAGTGAAGTGGCAGGGGCGGCCTACGAGCAGTACTTC
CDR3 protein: CASSEVAGAAYEQYF